This T cell receptor (beta chain) appears in the sequencing data of a study of T cell clonotyping in hematopoietic cell transplantation. The CDR3 has 14 amino acids. This clone turned up a few times. Antigen unknown. Study results and limitations: Higher Inverse Simpson Index values in graft donor and pretransplant recipient predicted broader posttransplant TCR diversity. Recipient TCR diversity dropped after transplant; expanded clonotypes rose from day 30 to 180. Few recipient clonotypes overlapped donors; over 95% were de novo at given depth.

Blood collection times were about day -28 and days 30, 100, 180 posttransplant. The protocol was immunoSEQ multiplex PCR, while the TCRdb copy is restricted to in-frame clones and leaves out a portion. Seen here are approximately 14,000 clones, more than 75% observed once, and the top ten hold about 13%. The sequencing here drew on PBMCs, taken 100 days after allogeneic stem cell transplant. The sequence came from a male patient aged 45-59 years who had an allogeneic stem cell transplant from an unrelated donor, so T cells may come from the graft donor. Some clones in this sample may be carry-over from other donors' samples. The chain recombines TRBV12-1 with TRBJ2-7; TRBD2 was called by the table and not checked on the DNA. TRBV12-1 is flagged as a pseudogene. This CDR3 is CASSFSGALYEQYF. The CDR3 coding sequence is TGTGCCAGCAGCTTTAGCGGGGCCCTCTACGAGCAGTACTTC.